The 24 T cell receptor beta chains given below trace back to one sample, sequenced in a study of PD-L1 blockade in urothelial cancer. The time point is: pretreatment peripheral blood. Sequenced by immunoSEQ multiplex PCR; TCRdb stores in-frame clones only, minus some. The data contain over 75,000 clones, 70% to 90% of them singletons. This material consisted of PBMCs, taken around atezolizumab (anti-PD-L1) treatment. Receptors originate from an elderly woman with urothelial cancer.

This chain links TRBV18 with TRBJ2-2, with a weak D call TRBD1 (6 bases). Germline V gene data show CDR1 as KGHSH and CDR2 as LQKENI. V gave up 4 bases and J gave up 0 bases, with 6 bases separating them. The CDR3 spans 14 residues. The CDR3 coding sequence is TGTGCCAGCTCACAGGGGGCGAACACCGGGGAGCTGTTTTTT. Its translation is CASSQGANTGELFF.

CDR3 sequence reads: CASSDGRGHTGELFF. CDR3 DNA: TGTGCCAGCAGTGACGGTAGGGGGCACACCGGGGAGCTGTTTTTT. The chain links TRBV2 to TRBJ2-2; 7 positions match TRBD1. With V trimmed by 3 bases and J by 3 bases, 4 bases remained unmatched. This CDR3 is 15 amino acids long. Germline loops: CDR1 SNHLY, CDR2 FYNNEI. Full variable domain (rest looked up from reference TRBV2 and TRBJ2-2): EPEVTQTPSHQVTQMGQEVILRCVPISNHLYFYWYRQILGQKVEFLVSFYNNEISEKSEIFDDQFSVERPDGSNFTLKIRSTKLEDSAMYFCASSDGRGHTGELFFGEGSRLTVL.

The V gene is TRBV28, the J gene TRBJ1-2, with a tentative D call TRBD1 (6 bases). The V end lost 5 bases, the J end lost 2 bases, and 15 bases lay between the germline ends. Germline CDR1 is MDHEN and CDR2 is SYDVKM. CDR3 length equals 15 residues. The CDR3 nucleotides are TGTGCCAGCAGTGCTCACACTCAGGGGAACTATGGCTACACCTTC. It is translated as CASSAHTQGNYGYTF.

This chain joins TRBV7-7 and TRBJ2-3; no definite D call. CDR3 size: 15 residues. Trimming took off 1 base at V and 3 bases at J, with 11 bases between the two ends. Germline CDR1 SSHAT, CDR2 FNYEAQ (reference sequence). This CDR3 is CASSLGSGRTDTQYF. CDR3 nucleotide sequence: TGTGCCAGCAGCTTAGGCTCAGGTAGAACAGATACGCAGTATTTT.

This clone occurred a few times. CDR3 region: CASSSGPSYEQYF. CDR3 coding DNA: TGTGCCAGCAGTTCGGGTCCCTCCTACGAGCAGTACTTC. This chain uses TRBV6-1 with TRBJ2-7; no firm D call. Germline V gene data show CDR1 as MNHNS and CDR2 as SASEGT. This CDR3 has 13 residues. V was trimmed by 5 bases and J by 0 bases, leaving 8 bases between them.

The V gene is TRBV27, the J gene TRBJ1-2; 7 bases match TRBD1. Trimming took 3 bases from V and 2 from J; bases not matched to a gene: 6. CDR1 is MNHEY and CDR2 is SMNVEV in the germline V gene (reference sequence). This CDR3 region has 15 residues. The CDR3 DNA sequence: TGTGCCAGCAGTTTCCGGGACAGAGAAAACTATGGCTACACCTTC. Its translation: CASSFRDRENYGYTF.

This clone was recorded once. The chain couples TRBV14 to TRBJ1-2; 7 nucleotides agree with TRBD1. The junction had 8 bases not matched to a gene; V was cut back by 4 bases and J by 6 bases. This CDR3 has 14 amino acids. Germline assignment: CDR1 SGHDN and CDR2 FVKESK. CDR3 protein: CASSLDRASDGYTF. The CDR3 nucleotides read TGTGCCAGCAGCCTTGACAGGGCCAGTGATGGCTACACCTTC.

The chain uses TRBV5-1 and TRBJ2-7; maybe TRBD2 (6 bases). The germline V gene encodes CDR1 SGHRS and CDR2 YFSETQ. CDR3 length: 14 residues. V lost 1 base, J lost 4 bases, and 12 bases lay in between. The CDR3 loop reads CASSLSSGQYEQYF. The CDR3 DNA follows: TGCGCCAGCAGCTTGTCCAGCGGGCAGTACGAGCAGTACTTC.

The chain is built from TRBV7-6 and TRBJ2-7; 9 bases match TRBD2. J lost 2 bases, V lost 1 base, and 9 bases had no gene match. Germline V gives CDR1 SGHVS, CDR2 FNYEAQ. CDR3 size: 17 residues. Here the CDR3 reads CASSLESLAGTPYEQYF. The CDR3 DNA reads TGTGCCAGCAGCTTAGAGAGCCTAGCGGGAACTCCCTACGAGCAGTACTTC.

The chain links TRBV28 to TRBJ1-5; D not certain. The CDR3 sequence is 14 residues long. V gave up 7 bases and J gave up 4 bases, with 14 bases separating them. Per the germline V gene, CDR1 is MDHEN and CDR2 is SYDVKM. The CDR3 region has the DNA TGTGCCAGCAAGCCAGGCGGGGAGAATCAGCCCCAGCATTTT. Its protein is CASKPGGENQPQHF.

The chain combines TRBV9 with TRBJ2-7; perhaps TRBD2 as D (5 bases). Trimming took 0 bases from V and 5 from J, leaving 21 bases between them. The CDR3 runs to 17 residues. Germline V gene lookup returns CDR1 SGDLS and CDR2 YYNGEE. The CDR3 is CASSVDRIGLLPHEQYF. The CDR3 nucleotides are TGTGCCAGCAGCGTAGATCGGATTGGACTTCTACCCCACGAGCAGTACTTC.

The V gene is TRBV7-9, the J gene TRBJ1-2, with 7 bases that match TRBD1. The CDR3 covers 13 residues. The V gene's germline CDR1 is SEHNR and CDR2 FQNEAQ (reference sequence). V shed 5 bases and J 7 bases; nucleotides not matched to a gene: 7. The CDR3 is CASSHTTGIGYTF. The CDR3 DNA reads as TGTGCCAGCAGCCATACGACAGGGATTGGCTACACCTTC.

The chain combines TRBV27 with TRBJ1-2; no clear D. CDR3 length equals 14 residues. Germline CDR1 reads MNHEY; CDR2 reads SMNVEV (reference sequence). Trimming took 5 bases from V and 0 from J, leaving 10 bases between them. The CDR3 bases are TGTGCCAGCAGTCCATACACCACTAACTATGGCTACACCTTC. Translating gives CASSPYTTNYGYTF.

The chain has TRBV9 and TRBJ2-1; 8 bases align to TRBD2. V was clipped by 0 bases and J by 9 bases; unmatched bases: 8. The CDR3 runs to 15 residues. Germline CDR1 and CDR2: SGDLS and YYNGEE. The CDR3: CASSVGAGAPGEQFF. Written as DNA, the CDR3 is TGTGCCAGCAGCGTAGGAGCGGGAGCCCCAGGTGAGCAGTTCTTC. Filled out from reference TRBV9 and TRBJ2-1, the complete variable domain reads DSGVTQTPKHLITATGQRVTLRCSPRSGDLSVYWYQQSLDQGLQFLIQYYNGEERAKGNILERFSAQQFPDLHSELNLSSLELGDSALYFCASSVGAGAPGEQFFGPGTRLTVL.

V gene TRBV6-5 combines with J gene TRBJ1-2; no firm D call. The germline gives CDR1 MNHEY, CDR2 SVGAGI. CDR3 length: 11 amino acids. The germline V and J ends were trimmed by 9 bases and 4 bases, with 9 bases remaining between them. CDR3 sequence (DNA): TGTGCCAGTACGGGAGGCTATGGCTACACCTTC. This translates into CASTGGYGYTF.

The CDR3 region has the DNA TGTGCCAGCAGCGAGGGTGGGAGCGTAGAGACCCAGTACTTC. It is translated as CASSEGGSVETQYF. The chain combines TRBV7-3 with TRBJ2-5; tentatively, D is TRBD2 (5 bases). The CDR3 contains 14 residues. Germline V gene lookup returns CDR1 SGHTA and CDR2 FQGTGA. Trimming left V 5 bases short and J 4 bases short, with 14 bases between. Combining the CDR3 with reference TRBV7-3 and TRBJ2-5 gives the whole variable domain GAGVSQTPSNKVTEKGKYVELRCDPISGHTALYWYRQSLGQGPEFLIYFQGTGAADDSGLPNDRFFAVRPEGSVSTLKIQRTERGDSAVYLCASSEGGSVETQYFGPGTRLLVL.

V is TRBV5-4 and J is TRBJ2-7, with D uncertain. This CDR3 is 14 amino acids long. Germline V CDR1 and CDR2: SGHNT, YYREEE (reference sequence). Trimming stripped 0 bases from V and 4 bases from J, with 11 bases between. The CDR3 region has the DNA TGTGCCAGCAGCTTGGACTCGCTTATGTACGAGCAGTACTTC. This encodes CASSLDSLMYEQYF.

The V call is TRBV27, the J call TRBJ1-4, with D unclear. Between the trimmed V and J ends, which lost 8 bases and 7 bases, there was a span of 14 bases. The CDR3 sequence is 13 residues long. Germline V lookup: CDR1 MNHEY, CDR2 SMNVEV (reference sequence). The CDR3 nucleotides are TGTGCCAGCGCCCCCAACAGCCCTGAAAAACTGTTTTTT. The encoded protein is CASAPNSPEKLFF.

This clone was seen just once. The V call is TRBV6-1, the J call TRBJ1-5, with D uncertain. The CDR3 has 14 amino acids. The germline V and J ends were trimmed by 6 bases and 0 bases, with 9 bases remaining between them. Germline V gene lookup returns CDR1 MNHNS and CDR2 SASEGT. The CDR3 DNA follows: TGTGCCAGCAGCCACACAGATAGCAATCAGCCCCAGCATTTT. Translating gives CASSHTDSNQPQHF.

Remarks on this clone: Other DNA sequences in the sample encode the same CDR3. J is TRBJ2-1 and V is TRBV2; possibly TRBD1 for D (6 bases). V was clipped by 3 bases and J by 2 bases, with 8 bases between them. This CDR3 comprises 14 residues. The germline gives CDR1 SNHLY, CDR2 FYNNEI. CDR3 in DNA: TGTGCCAGCAGTGATCGGACAGCCTACAATGAGCAGTTCTTC. Translation gives CASSDRTAYNEQFF.

The V call is TRBV19, the J call TRBJ2-2; 12 bases map to TRBD1. Germline V gene sequence: CDR1 LNHDA, CDR2 SQIVND (reference sequence). This CDR3 spans 17 amino acids. Trimming removed 5 bases from V and 0 bases from J; junction bases left unmatched: 4. CDR3 in DNA: TGTGCCAGTAGTGAGGGACAGGGGGCGGCGAACACCGGGGAGCTGTTTTTT. Translated: CASSEGQGAANTGELFF.

The V gene is TRBV7-6, the J gene TRBJ1-5, with no clear D. The germline CDR1 and CDR2 sequences are SGHVS and FNYEAQ. Trimming removed 7 bases from V and 2 bases from J, with 9 bases in between. The CDR3 has 13 amino acids. The CDR3 loop reads CASTPGGNQPQHF. DNA of the CDR3: TGTGCCAGCACCCCGGGAGGCAATCAGCCCCAGCATTTT.

This clone has just one count. V is TRBV5-6 and J is TRBJ1-2, with TRBD1 identical over 8 bases. The J segment lost 4 bases and the V segment lost 4 bases, leaving 6 bases of the junction unmatched. Germline V gives CDR1 SGHDT, CDR2 YYEEEE. The CDR3 is 14 residues long. The CDR3 nucleotides read TGTGCCAGCAGCCGCCCGGGACAGGCCTATGGCTACACCTTC. Protein sequence: CASSRPGQAYGYTF.

V gene TRBV9 combines with J gene TRBJ2-1; TRBD2 is a possible D gene (5 bases). Germline V gene data show CDR1 as SGDLS and CDR2 as YYNGEE. This CDR3 region has 16 residues. The V end was cut by 4 bases, the J end by 8 bases, with 22 bases between. The CDR3 DNA sequence: TGTGCCAGCAGCCCATTGGTGACTATCTCCAACGATGAGCAGTTCTTC. It yields the protein CASSPLVTISNDEQFF.